This T cell receptor beta chain stems from a study of OX40 agonist ivuxolimab in advanced cancers. Describing the broader study: The costimulatory receptor OX40 (CD134) was targeted by ivuxolimab, a fully human IgG2 agonistic monoclonal antibody. Intravenous ivuxolimab was administered to patients every 2 weeks at six dose levels: 0.01, 0.1, 0.3, 1.5, 3 and 10 mg/kg. Among the roughly 54 dose-escalation patients, 19 had hepatocellular carcinoma, roughly 15 melanoma, 9 renal cell carcinoma and 9 head and neck cancer. In the dose-escalation cohort, 75% to 85% of patients were male, and the mean age was around 60 years with a range of roughly 20 to 85. Patients were allowed to have had prior anti-PD-1, anti-PD-L1 or anti-CTLA-4 therapy, and approximately 39% of the dose-escalation patients had been treated with checkpoint inhibitors. Partial responses occurred in three dose-escalation patients: two with cutaneous melanoma and one with hepatocellular carcinoma. Peripheral TCRbeta sequencing was intended to test whether TCR sequence diversity was altered and clonal T-cell expansion was caused by ivuxolimab. The paper describes the monotherapy dose-escalation part (N ≈ 52 patients) of the phase I trial of ivuxolimab. Paper-wide results and their limitations: Clonal expansion of both CD4+ and CD8+ blood T cells was observed from baseline to week 6 at doses 0.1 to 3.0 mg/kg. The antigen specificity of the peripheral T cells that underwent clonal expansion was not determined. Low levels of normalized T-cell clonal expansion were also seen in some patients who did not respond. Partial responders in the 0.1-3.0 mg/kg groups had among the lowest normalized peripheral clonal expansion, especially among CD8+ T cells. On average, CD8+ T cells showed more expanded clones than CD4+ T cells after ivuxolimab.

Patients with a history of autoimmune disease or receiving systemic immunosuppression were excluded from the trial. Peripheral blood for TCR sequencing was collected from all dose cohorts at baseline, on cycle 4 day 1, and on cycle 7 day 1. The samples were taken from a phase I, first-in-human, multicenter, open-label dose-escalation trial of ivuxolimab. Adults with locally advanced or metastatic head and neck squamous cell, hepatocellular, melanoma or renal cell carcinoma were enrolled in the trial. Before TCR sequencing, CD4+ and CD8+ T cells were separately sorted from peripheral blood. Including the terminal cysteine and phenylalanine, the CDR3 comprises 14 residues. Of the read, only the CDR3 DNA is kept; its 42 bases are in frame from base 1. V is shortened by 1 base, J by 1 base, and the region joining them spans 8 bases. Taken from the germline V gene (reference sequence), the CDR1 and CDR2 loops are SGHKS and YYEKEE.

For sequencing of the TCRbeta CDR3 region, genomic DNA was extracted from the sorted cells. The immunoSEQ Assay was used for sequencing of TCRbeta CDR3 regions. What TCRdb holds here is the immuneACCESS table cut down to in-frame rearrangements. Part of the clones is not present; checked against another copy, under half of the missing clones reflect an unresolved V gene, and the others are unexplained. The sample table records approximately 86,000 clones; approximately 91% of these occur just once. Jointly, the top ten make up more than 0.25% of the sample. The sample holds a few counts of this clone. It lacks a known antigen. Base qualities are not at hand, and no much larger clone is one base apart.

The chain was built from TRBV5-5 and TRBJ1-1; no D segment can be confidently identified. Sequenced material: CD4+ or CD8+ T cells sorted from blood, taken in a trial of the OX40 agonist ivuxolimab. The clonotype comes from an adult with an advanced solid tumor such as melanoma, head and neck, liver or kidney cancer. The CDR3 corresponds to CASSLMTQNTEAFF. DNA sequence: TGTGCCAGCAGCTTGATGACGCAGAACACTGAAGCTTTCTTT.